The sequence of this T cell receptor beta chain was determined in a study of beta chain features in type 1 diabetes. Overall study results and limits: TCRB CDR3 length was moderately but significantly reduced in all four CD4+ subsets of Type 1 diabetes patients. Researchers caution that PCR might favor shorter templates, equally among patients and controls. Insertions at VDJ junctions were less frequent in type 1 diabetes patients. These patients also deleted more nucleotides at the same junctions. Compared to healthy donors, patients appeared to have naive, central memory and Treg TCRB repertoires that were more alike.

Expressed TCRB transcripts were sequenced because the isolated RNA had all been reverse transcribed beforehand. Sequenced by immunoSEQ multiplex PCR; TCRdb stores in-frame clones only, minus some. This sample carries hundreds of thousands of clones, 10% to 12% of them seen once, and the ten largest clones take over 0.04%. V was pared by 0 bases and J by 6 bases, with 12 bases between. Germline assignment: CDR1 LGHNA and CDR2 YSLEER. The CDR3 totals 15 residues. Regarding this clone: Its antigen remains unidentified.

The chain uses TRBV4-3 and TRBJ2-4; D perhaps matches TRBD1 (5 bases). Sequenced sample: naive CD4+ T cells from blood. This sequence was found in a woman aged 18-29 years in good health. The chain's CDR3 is CASSQEGGRGNIQYF. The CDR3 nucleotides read TGCGCCAGCAGCCAAGAAGGTGGAAGGGGAAACATTCAGTACTTC.